Following are 13 T cell receptor beta chains from one sample sequenced in a study of Graves' ophthalmopathy and Graves' hyperthyroidism. The study amplified TCR beta CDR3 regions using RNA transcripts. RT-PCR with HTBI primers came first, then second-round multiplex PCR. In TCRdb, the multiplex PCR reads were re-called with MiXCR into one record per CDR3 protein. The table includes about 550,000 distinct CDR3 sequences, roughly 40% detected once. The sample taken for sequencing was peripheral blood or thyroid tissue (not recorded which). Receptor source: an adult man with Graves' hyperthyroidism.

The rearrangement uses TRBV10-1 and TRBJ1-1, with 7 bases matching TRBD1. Germline lookup yields CDR1 WNHNN and CDR2 SYGVQD (reference sequence). V shed 2 bases and J 7 bases; nucleotides not matched to a gene: 10. The CDR3 sequence is 15 residues long. The CDR3 here is CASSETGEDYNEAFF. CDR3 bases: TGCGCCAGCAGTGAGACAGGGGAAGACTACAATGAAGCTTTCTTT.

At least ten counts were recorded for this clonotype. The chain couples TRBV5-1 to TRBJ1-2; 7 bases match TRBD1. This CDR3 has 13 amino acids. Per germline, CDR1 SGHRS and CDR2 YFSETQ. The V gene end was trimmed by 3 bases and the J gene end by 4 bases; junction bases not matched to a gene: 3. CDR3 nucleotides: TGCGCCAGCAGCTCGCGGGACAGCTATGGCTACACCTTC. This encodes CASSSRDSYGYTF.

This clonotype occurred many times. J is TRBJ2-2 and V is TRBV7-8; D is perhaps TRBD1 (6 bases). There are 14 residues in the CDR3. Looked up from germline, CDR1 is SGHVS and CDR2 is FQNEAQ. V was clipped by 5 bases and J by 2 bases, with 9 bases between them. CDR3 bases: TGTGCCAGCAGCCACAGGGAAAACACCGGGGAGCTGTTTTTT. Translated, it gives CASSHRENTGELFF.

This chain joins TRBV2 and TRBJ2-7; D may match TRBD1 or TRBD2 (6 bases each). Germline CDR1 and CDR2: SNHLY and FYNNEI. Deletions cut 6 bases from V and 4 bases from J, with 10 bases between. This CDR3 region has 12 residues. The CDR3: CASRGGRYEQYF. The CDR3 bases are TGTGCCAGCAGGGGGGGCCGATACGAGCAGTACTTC.

This clonotype was seen a handful of times. This chain links TRBV6-6 with TRBJ1-2; maybe TRBD1 (6 bases). The ends were cut back, 2 bases at V and 7 bases at J, with 17 bases in the middle. The germline V gene has CDR1 MNHNY and CDR2 SVGAGI (reference sequence). The CDR3 spans 15 residues. The CDR3 sequence is CASSYGGAGYSGYTF. The CDR3 coding sequence is TGTGCCAGCAGTTACGGGGGGGCAGGGTATAGTGGCTACACCTTC.

This clonotype has a count of ten or more. The CDR3 DNA is TGCAGCGTTACATCCGGGACAGCCAATCAGCCCCAGCATTTT. This encodes CSVTSGTANQPQHF. The gene calls are TRBV29-1 and TRBJ1-5; the match to TRBD1 covers 7 bases. The J segment lost 3 bases and the V segment lost 5 bases, leaving 7 bases of the junction unmatched. The length of the CDR3 is 14 residues. Germline CDR1 SQVTM, CDR2 ANQGSEA.

This clonotype was seen many times. The chain uses TRBV2 and TRBJ2-5; D is undetermined. Germline V gene sequence: CDR1 SNHLY, CDR2 FYNNEI. The CDR3 loop spans 12 amino acids. With 3 bases removed from V and 0 bases from J, the gap between germline ends came to 2 bases. This CDR3 reads CASSDNQETQYF. CDR3 sequence (DNA): TGTGCCAGCAGTGACAACCAAGAGACCCAGTACTTC.

V usage is TRBV6-6 and J usage is TRBJ2-5; 8 nucleotides align to TRBD1. This CDR3 has 14 residues. V gave up 5 bases and J gave up 2 bases; unmatched junction bases: 4. Germline V gene data show CDR1 as MNHNY and CDR2 as SVGAGI (reference sequence). The CDR3 DNA sequence: TGTGCCAGCAGTCTACAGGGGGGTCAAGAGACCCAGTACTTC. Its translation is CASSLQGGQETQYF.

This clonotype has a count of ten or more. The rearrangement links TRBV6-1 to TRBJ1-6; D is unresolved. There are 14 residues in the CDR3. V was shortened by 6 bases and J by 6 bases, with 12 bases between the two germline ends. Germline V lookup: CDR1 MNHNS, CDR2 SASEGT. Written as DNA, the CDR3 is TGTGCCAGCAGAGATGGGCCCGCTAATTCACCCCTCCACTTT. It specifies CASRDGPANSPLHF.

In its sample, this clonotype was seen a few times. The rearrangement uses TRBV7-9 and TRBJ1-5, with D possibly being TRBD1 (5 bases). Germline V gene lookup returns CDR1 SEHNR and CDR2 FQNEAQ (reference sequence). V was trimmed by 6 bases and J by 2 bases, leaving 14 bases between them. CDR3 size: 15 residues. CDR3 in DNA: TGTGCCAGCAGTTTAACCGGGACTCGCAATCAGCCCCAGCATTTT. Translating it yields CASSLTGTRNQPQHF.

This clonotype was observed at least ten times. The rearrangement links TRBV24-1 to TRBJ2-2; D tentatively reads TRBD1 or TRBD2 (6 bases each). Germline loops: CDR1 KGHDR, CDR2 SFDVKD. V was trimmed by 0 bases and J by 10 bases, leaving 14 bases between them. This CDR3 is 15 amino acids long. CDR3 sequence (DNA): TGTGCCACCAGTGATTTGACGGGGGCCTTGGAGGAGCTGTTTTTT. Its protein is CATSDLTGALEELFF.

The chain is built from TRBV6-5 and TRBJ1-2; TRBD1 matches 7 bases. The CDR3 sequence is 16 residues long. V lost 6 bases to trimming and J lost 1 base; unmatched junction nucleotides: 11. CDR1 and CDR2 (germline): MNHEY, SVGAGI. CDR3 region: CASSPTGTANNYGYTF. The CDR3 DNA follows: TGTGCCAGCAGCCCCACCGGGACAGCCAATAACTATGGCTACACCTTC.

This clonotype has at least ten counts. This chain uses TRBV4-3 with TRBJ1-6; 7 bases are a match to TRBD1. The ends lost 2 bases at V and 7 bases at J; junction bases unmatched: 5. The CDR3 loop spans 15 amino acids. The germline gives CDR1 LGHNA, CDR2 YSLEER. The CDR3 loop reads CASSQLGQRNSPLHF. The CDR3 DNA is TGCGCCAGCAGCCAACTGGGACAGAGGAATTCACCCCTCCACTTT.